The 24 T cell receptor beta chains presented below share a single source sample, sequenced in a study of T cells expressing NK-cell markers (dated by TCRdb to the early 2020s). The library was made by 5' RACE. Reads for this sample came from an Illumina HiSeq 2000. After the reads were reprocessed by TCRdb, one entry was made per CDR3 protein sequence, with no DNA. The sample's clone listing holds about 260,000 distinct CDR3 sequences. Around 4.3% of the sample is taken by the ten largest. The specimen was blood T cells: a sorted CD56 or NKG2C T cell subset, CD4+ or CD8+ T cells, or bulk PBMC T cells (not recorded which). Receptor source: a woman between 18 and 69 years old in good health.

This chain connects TRBV20-1 to TRBJ2-7; TCRdb's D call, TRBD1, is unchecked because there is no DNA. This CDR3 is built from 13 residues. The V gene's germline CDR1 is DFQATT and CDR2 SNEGSKA (reference sequence). CDR3 loop: CSAGTGGLYEQYF.

The chain employs TRBV12-3 or TRBV12-4 and TRBJ2-1; TCRdb reports TRBD1, a call that lacks DNA to check it against. The CDR3 consists of 15 residues. This CDR3 reads CASSFGQGELNEQFF.

The gene calls are TRBV10-2 and TRBJ1-3. CDR1 WSHSY and CDR2 SAAADI come from the germline V gene. The CDR3 contains 16 residues. This chain's CDR3 is CASSRGRADSGNTIYF.

V usage is TRBV25-1 and J usage is TRBJ2-5; TCRdb returns TRBD1, unconfirmable since there is no DNA. CDR3 length: 14 amino acids. CDR1 and CDR2 (germline): MGHDK, SYGVNS. The CDR3 protein is CASSETGVGETQYF.

J is TRBJ2-1 and V is TRBV29-1; TCRdb names TRBD2, which stays unverified in the absence of DNA. This CDR3 has 13 amino acids. Germline V gives CDR1 SQVTM, CDR2 ANQGSEA. The CDR3 protein is CSVAASGIYEQFF.

V gene TRBV29-1 combines with J gene TRBJ2-7. CDR1 is SQVTM and CDR2 is ANQGSEA in the germline V gene. This CDR3 is 11 amino acids long. CDR3 residues: CSVGSDDEQYF.

The rearrangement uses TRBV24-1 and TRBJ2-3. The CDR3 runs to 13 residues. Germline V gene data show CDR1 as KGHDR and CDR2 as SFDVKD. The CDR3: CATSDPAKDTQYF.

The chain uses TRBV19 and TRBJ2-1; the TCRdb D gene call, TRBD1, has no DNA to confirm it. CDR1 and CDR2 from the germline V gene are LNHDA and SQIVND (reference sequence). The CDR3 has 14 residues. The CDR3 loop is CASSTGTLGNEQFF.

The chain recombines TRBV7-2 with TRBJ2-1; with no DNA, the TCRdb D assignment of TRBD2 cannot be verified. CDR3 length equals 16 residues. Looked up from germline, CDR1 is SGHTA and CDR2 is FQGNSA. The CDR3 reads CASSLGVLAGGGEQFF.

The V and J genes are TRBV6-1 and TRBJ1-1. The CDR3 has 15 residues. The germline gives CDR1 MNHNS, CDR2 SASEGT. This CDR3 is CASTKLAGVIAEAFF.

The CDR3 reads CASRSYWAGITDTQYF. The V call is TRBV6-1, the J call TRBJ2-3; TCRdb reports TRBD2, a call that lacks DNA to check it against. Looked up from germline, CDR1 is MNHNS and CDR2 is SASEGT. There are 16 residues in the CDR3.

This chain connects TRBV10-3 to TRBJ2-4. This CDR3 is built from 14 residues. Looked up from germline, CDR1 is ENHRY and CDR2 is SYGVKD. The CDR3 here is CAIMDHGSSNIQYF.

The chain links TRBV20-1 to TRBJ2-3. The CDR3 spans 13 residues. Germline loops: CDR1 DFQATT, CDR2 SNEGSKA (reference sequence). Here the CDR3 reads CSAPRPGTDTQYF.

The chain is built from TRBV28 and TRBJ2-7; TCRdb names TRBD1, which stays unverified in the absence of DNA. The CDR3 runs to 14 residues. Looked up from germline, CDR1 is MDHEN and CDR2 is SYDVKM. CDR3: CASSPWGSSYEQYF.

The chain uses TRBV11-1 and TRBJ2-3; TCRdb gives TRBD2 as the D gene, but with no DNA this cannot be confirmed. The CDR3 is 20 residues long. The V gene's germline CDR1 is SGHAT and CDR2 FQDESV (reference sequence). The chain's CDR3 is CASSSLGTSGRPRSTDTQYF.

J is TRBJ2-3 and V is TRBV10-3; absent DNA, TCRdb's TRBD1 call cannot be checked. Germline V gene lookup returns CDR1 ENHRY and CDR2 SYGVKD. The CDR3 has 14 residues. The CDR3 spells CAISEDRETDTQYF.

The J gene is TRBJ2-7, the V gene TRBV7-9; TCRdb designates TRBD1, a call that cannot be tested without DNA. Germline CDR1 and CDR2: SEHNR and FQNEAQ (reference sequence). This CDR3 contains 14 residues. The CDR3 spells CASSLATGISEQYF.

The chain recombines TRBV28 with TRBJ2-7; TCRdb gives TRBD2 as the D gene, but with no DNA this cannot be confirmed. Germline-derived CDR1 and CDR2 are MDHEN and SYDVKM. The CDR3 length is 12 residues. CDR3 in amino acids: CASSLGGLGQYF. The whole variable domain, filled in from reference TRBV28 and TRBJ2-7, reads DVKVTQSSRYLVKRTGEKVFLECVQDMDHENMFWYRQDPGLGLRLIYFSYDVKMKEKGDIPEGYSVSREKKERFSLILESASTNQTSMYLCASSLGGLGQYFGPGTRLTVT.

CDR3 protein: CASSQEGFYSGANVLTF. The chain joins TRBV4-3 to TRBJ2-6. CDR1 is LGHNA and CDR2 is YSLEER in the germline V gene. This CDR3 comprises 17 residues.

The chain employs TRBV6-1 and TRBJ1-5; TCRdb indicates TRBD1, and absent DNA this call remains unverified. Germline V gene sequence: CDR1 MNHNS, CDR2 SASEGT. CDR3 size: 13 residues. This chain's CDR3 is CASSRGGAQPQHF.

The rearrangement uses TRBV6-6 and TRBJ1-5. Looked up from germline, CDR1 is MNHNY and CDR2 is SVGAGI (reference sequence). The CDR3 consists of 13 residues. This chain's CDR3 is CASSYEELQPQHF.

This chain joins TRBV7-2 and TRBJ2-1; TCRdb returns TRBD1, unconfirmable since there is no DNA. The CDR3 has 15 amino acids. Germline CDR1 SGHTA, CDR2 FQGNSA. This chain's CDR3 is CASSFGTGGRNEQFF.

The V gene is TRBV7-2, the J gene TRBJ2-1; with no DNA, the TCRdb D assignment of TRBD1 cannot be verified. This CDR3 has 13 amino acids. Per the germline V gene, CDR1 is SGHTA and CDR2 is FQGNSA. The CDR3 protein is CASSPPARNEQFF.

The chain combines TRBV6-1 with TRBJ2-1; TCRdb reports TRBD1, a call that lacks DNA to check it against. The CDR3 contains 15 residues. Germline V CDR1 and CDR2: MNHNS, SASEGT. CDR3 protein: CASTRGTPRLNEQFF.